This T cell receptor (beta chain) comes out of a study of CD8 T cells in ankylosing spondylitis (dated by TCRdb to 2016 to 2017). The study in broad terms: T cell receptor beta repertoires were profiled in healthy donors and ankylosing spondylitis patients so that disease-linked TCR variants could be found. The whole study cohort included some 100 healthy donors and 25 ankylosing spondylitis patients. Peripheral blood was sampled, and synovial fluid was also collected from ankylosing spondylitis patients. General findings and caveats noted by the study authors: A TCR beta motif made up of several highly homologous amino acid variants appeared to be characteristic of blood from ankylosing spondylitis patients. Some motif variants were previously reported in synovial fluid and blood of reactive arthritis patients, suggesting common disease-initiation mechanisms. A CD8+ phenotype was shown by the disease-linked clones, which were found at relatively low frequencies in peripheral blood. Significant enrichment of the disease-linked clones was reported in matched synovial fluid samples from ankylosing spondylitis patients.

TCRdb records Illumina HiSeq 2500 as the sequencer. Quantitative 5'-RACE with molecular barcodes was the method used to prepare the TCR beta libraries. Concerning the study's data processing: A new computational method based on a probabilistic model of VDJ rearrangement was used to identify disease-linked TCR variants. The public reads were quality trimmed at Q25 with fastp and then assembled into clones with MiXCR by TCRdb, keeping productive beta chains. Here each entry gathers all rows of one CDR3 protein and keeps the most common genes and DNA. TCRdb's processing, not the authors' own work, is the source of the V and J calls. This sample has about 42,000 distinct CDR3 sequences in its table, and 3% to 4% of those were observed once. The leading ten clones occupy approximately 4% of the sample. The CDR3 runs 21 amino acids, cysteine and phenylalanine included. Here the CDR3 DNA is all that survives: 63 bases in frame from base 1. CDR1 and CDR2 are drawn from the germline V gene: SGDLS, YYNGEE. For this chain, trimming is 1 base at the V end and 1 base at the J end, and the number of junction bases without a gene match is 18.

This clonotype has ten or more counts. The clone's antigen remains unknown. Base-call qualities are not available, and no considerably larger clone is one nucleotide away. Recombination connected TRBV9 to TRBJ2-2; TRBD2 matches 8 bases in the middle. This clonotype was sampled from a female donor with ankylosing spondylitis or in good health (not recorded which). Sequencing was carried out using blood, either unsorted or a sorted T cell fraction (not recorded which). The CDR3 region: CASSVRNRTSRPSLNTGELFF. The nucleotide sequence reads TGTGCCAGCAGCGTAAGGAATCGGACTAGCAGGCCCTCACTGAACACCGGGGAGCTGTTTTTT.